Sequencing of this T cell receptor beta chain was carried out in a study of synovial regulatory T cells in juvenile arthritis. Study details: One patient received methotrexate plus infliximab; one lacked treatment information.

Here immunoSEQ multiplex PCR was the method, and the copy in TCRdb shows in-frame clones only, minus some. Its listing shows roughly 9,800 clones. Concerning this clone itself: What it recognizes is unknown.

Study-wide points: CDR3 overlap with synovial Tregs was higher for iaTregs than other blood Tregs.

There are 14 residues in the CDR3. The DNA is not on file. The germline V gene has CDR1 MNHEY and CDR2 SMNVEV (reference sequence). The sequence derives from a donor aged 2-35 years with juvenile idiopathic arthritis. The chain is built from TRBV27 and TRBJ1-6; TCRdb selects TRBD1, and the lack of DNA leaves this call unchecked. The sample taken for sequencing was Treg cells from blood. The subset: remaining (HLA-DR-negative) circulating blood Treg cells. The CDR3 sequence is CASRQGRSRSPLHF.